These 6 T cell receptor beta chains were all obtained from the same sample, sequenced in a study of blood T cell repertoires in COVID-19. Clones were sequenced by immunoSEQ multiplex PCR, and TCRdb holds only the in-frame ones, with some missing. The table shows just over 150,000 clones, with 75% to 85% occurring only once. Specimen: peripheral blood. The receptors derive from a man in his fifties or sixties with acute or convalescent COVID-19.

The chain carries TRBV6-5 and TRBJ2-3; unclear D gene. This CDR3 region has 15 residues. The V gene lost 6 bases and the J gene lost 1 base, with 14 bases spanning the gap. Germline-derived CDR1 and CDR2 are MNHEY and SVGAGI. DNA of the CDR3: TGTGCCAGCAGCCCCCTCATGAGGCGCACAGATACGCAGTATTTT. Its protein product is CASSPLMRRTDTQYF.

This clone was seen only once. The chain carries TRBV5-1 and TRBJ2-7; perhaps TRBD1 as D (6 bases). This CDR3 comprises 14 residues. Germline-derived CDR1 and CDR2 are SGHRS and YFSETQ. V lost 0 bases, J lost 5 bases, and 12 bases lay in between. CDR3 amino acids: CASSLEGRGNEQYF. CDR3 DNA sequence: TGCGCCAGCAGCTTGGAGGGCAGGGGCAACGAGCAGTACTTC.

The gene calls are TRBV24-1 and TRBJ1-5; no clear D. Germline V gene lookup returns CDR1 KGHDR and CDR2 SFDVKD. The CDR3 sequence is 15 residues long. V lost 5 bases and J 0 bases, leaving 10 bases between the germline ends. The DNA for the CDR3 is TGTGCCACCAGTGCCCTGAGAGTTAGCAATCAGCCCCAGCATTTT. This translates into CATSALRVSNQPQHF.

With respect to this clone: Additional DNA sequences in this sample encode the identical CDR3. The chain joins TRBV5-4 to TRBJ1-5; maybe TRBD1 (6 bases). Deletions cut 2 bases from V and 4 bases from J, with 10 bases between. The CDR3 has 14 amino acids. Germline CDR1 reads SGHNT; CDR2 reads YYREEE (reference sequence). The CDR3 loop is CASSLGGGNQPQHF. The CDR3, as DNA: TGTGCCAGCAGCTTAGGGGGAGGGAATCAGCCCCAGCATTTT.

The chain has TRBV21-1 and TRBJ1-2; the table's D call of TRBD1 was not tested on the DNA. TRBV21-1 constitutes a pseudogene. This CDR3 region has 15 residues. The CDR3 DNA follows: TGTGCCAGCAGCCCGAACGCGGGACAGGGGTTTCGCTACACCTTC. Translation: CASSPNAGQGFRYTF.

This clone has only a few counts. This rearrangement joins TRBV15 to TRBJ2-3; unclear D gene. The CDR3 covers 15 residues. Germline CDR1 reads LNHNV; CDR2 reads YYDKDF (reference sequence). V lost 5 bases and J 0 bases, leaving 12 bases between the germline ends. Here the CDR3 reads CATSSGQASTDTQYF. The CDR3 bases are TGTGCCACCAGCTCAGGCCAGGCCAGCACAGATACGCAGTATTTT.